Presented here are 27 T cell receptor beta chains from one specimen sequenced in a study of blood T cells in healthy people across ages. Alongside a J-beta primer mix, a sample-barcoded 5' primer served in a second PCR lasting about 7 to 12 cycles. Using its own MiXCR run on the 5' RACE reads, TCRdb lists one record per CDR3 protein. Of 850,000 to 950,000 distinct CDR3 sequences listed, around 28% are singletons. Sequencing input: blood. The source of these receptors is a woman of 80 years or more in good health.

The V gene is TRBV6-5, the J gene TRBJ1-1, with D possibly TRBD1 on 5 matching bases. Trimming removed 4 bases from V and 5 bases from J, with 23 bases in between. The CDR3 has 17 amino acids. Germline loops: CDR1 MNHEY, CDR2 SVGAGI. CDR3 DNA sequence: TGTGCCAGCAGTTCCTTAACTGGGGAACGGGAGGGGACTGAAGCTTTCTTT. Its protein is CASSSLTGEREGTEAFF.

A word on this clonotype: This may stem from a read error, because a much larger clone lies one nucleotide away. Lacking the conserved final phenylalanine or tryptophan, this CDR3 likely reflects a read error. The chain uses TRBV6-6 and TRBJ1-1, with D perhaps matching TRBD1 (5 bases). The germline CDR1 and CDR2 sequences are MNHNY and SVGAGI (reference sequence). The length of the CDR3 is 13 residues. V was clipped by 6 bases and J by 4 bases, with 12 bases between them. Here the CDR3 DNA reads TGTGCCAGCAGACCCAGGGTTAGCACTGAAGCTTTCTGT. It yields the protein CASRPRVSTEAFC.

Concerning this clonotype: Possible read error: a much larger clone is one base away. CDR3 loop: CASSQEQTGRDTDTQYF. CDR3 coding DNA: TGCGCCAGCAGCCAAGAACAGACAGGTCGGGACACAGATACGCAGTATTTT. The V gene is TRBV4-1, the J gene TRBJ2-3; D might be TRBD1 (6 bases). Germline lookup yields CDR1 MGHRA and CDR2 YSYEKL. Trimming left V 0 bases short and J 2 bases short, with 15 bases between. The length of the CDR3 is 17 residues.

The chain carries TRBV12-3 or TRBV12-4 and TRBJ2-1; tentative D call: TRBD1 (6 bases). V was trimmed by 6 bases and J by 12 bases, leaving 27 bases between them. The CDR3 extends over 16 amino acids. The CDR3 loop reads CASSLSPLVGAGGQFF. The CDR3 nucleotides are TGTGCCAGCAGCCTAAGCCCGCTTGTGGGGGCTGGCGGGCAGTTCTTC.

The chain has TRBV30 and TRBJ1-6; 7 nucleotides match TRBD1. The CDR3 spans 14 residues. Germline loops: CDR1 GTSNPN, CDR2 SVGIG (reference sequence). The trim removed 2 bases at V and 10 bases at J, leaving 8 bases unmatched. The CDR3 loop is CAWSPRTGGSPLHF. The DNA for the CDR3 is TGTGCCTGGAGTCCTCGGACAGGAGGGTCACCCCTCCACTTT. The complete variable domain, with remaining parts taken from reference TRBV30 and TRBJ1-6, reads SQTIHQWPATLVQPVGSPLSLECTVEGTSNPNLYWYRQAAGRGLQLLFYSVGIGQISSEVPQNLSASRPQDRQFILSSKKLLLSDSGFYLCAWSPRTGGSPLHFGNGTRLTVT.

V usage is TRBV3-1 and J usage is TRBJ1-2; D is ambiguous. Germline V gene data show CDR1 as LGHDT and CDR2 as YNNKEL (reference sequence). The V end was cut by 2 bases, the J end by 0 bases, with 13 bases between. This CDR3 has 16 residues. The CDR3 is CASSQLTHRANYGYTF. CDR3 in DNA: TGTGCCAGCAGCCAACTTACACACCGAGCTAACTATGGCTACACCTTC.

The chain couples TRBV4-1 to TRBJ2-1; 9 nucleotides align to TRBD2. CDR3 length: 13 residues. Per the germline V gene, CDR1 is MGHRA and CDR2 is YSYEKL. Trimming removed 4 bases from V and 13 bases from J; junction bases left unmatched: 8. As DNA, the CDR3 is TGCGCCAGCAGCCCAATCCTAGCGGGGATCCAGTTCTTC. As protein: CASSPILAGIQFF.

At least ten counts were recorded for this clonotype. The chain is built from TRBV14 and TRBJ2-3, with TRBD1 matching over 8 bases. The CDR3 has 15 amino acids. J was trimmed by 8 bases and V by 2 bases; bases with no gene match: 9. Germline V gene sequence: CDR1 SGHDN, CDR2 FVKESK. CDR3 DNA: TGTGCCAGCAGCCAATCCCGGACAGGGACCGCTACGCAGTATTTT. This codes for CASSQSRTGTATQYF.

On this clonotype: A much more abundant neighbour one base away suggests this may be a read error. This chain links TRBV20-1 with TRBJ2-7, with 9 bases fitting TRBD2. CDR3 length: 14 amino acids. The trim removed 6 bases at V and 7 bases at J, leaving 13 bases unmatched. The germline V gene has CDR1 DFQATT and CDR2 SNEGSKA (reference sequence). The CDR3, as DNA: TGCAGTGCGCGGGGGCTAGCGGGGAAAAATGAGCAGTACTTC. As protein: CSARGLAGKNEQYF.

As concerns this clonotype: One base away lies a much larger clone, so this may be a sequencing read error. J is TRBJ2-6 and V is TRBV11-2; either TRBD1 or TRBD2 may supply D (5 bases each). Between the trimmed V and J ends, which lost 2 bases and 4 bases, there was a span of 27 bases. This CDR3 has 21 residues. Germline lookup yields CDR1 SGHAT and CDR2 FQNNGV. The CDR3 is CASSLTRFPGAGRSGANVLTF. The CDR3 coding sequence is TGTGCCAGCAGCTTAACCCGATTCCCCGGGGCAGGGAGATCGGGGGCCAACGTCCTGACTTTC.

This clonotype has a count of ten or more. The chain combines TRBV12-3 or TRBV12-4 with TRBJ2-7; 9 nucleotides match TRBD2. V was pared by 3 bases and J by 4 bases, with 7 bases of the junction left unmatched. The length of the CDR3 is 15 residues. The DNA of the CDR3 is TGTGCCAGCAGTTTTGGGGTTAGCGGGGGTTACGAGCAGTACTTC. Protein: CASSFGVSGGYEQYF.

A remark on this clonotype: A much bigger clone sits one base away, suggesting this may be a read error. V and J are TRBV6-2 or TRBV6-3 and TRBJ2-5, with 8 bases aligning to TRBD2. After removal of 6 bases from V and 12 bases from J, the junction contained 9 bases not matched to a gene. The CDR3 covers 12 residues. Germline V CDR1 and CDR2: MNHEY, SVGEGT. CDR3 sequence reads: CASSLAGTREYF. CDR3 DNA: TGTGCCAGCAGCCTAGCCGGGACTAGAGAGTACTTC.

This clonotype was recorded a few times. For the CDR3, the DNA is TGTGCCAGCAGTTACAACCGGGACAGGGGCAGGTCTGGGTATGGCTACACCTTC. The encoded protein is CASSYNRDRGRSGYGYTF. The chain is built from TRBV6-5 and TRBJ1-2, with 10 bases aligning to TRBD1. The germline V gene has CDR1 MNHEY and CDR2 SVGAGI. The CDR3 spans 18 residues. The ends lost 2 bases at V and 5 bases at J; junction bases unmatched: 14.

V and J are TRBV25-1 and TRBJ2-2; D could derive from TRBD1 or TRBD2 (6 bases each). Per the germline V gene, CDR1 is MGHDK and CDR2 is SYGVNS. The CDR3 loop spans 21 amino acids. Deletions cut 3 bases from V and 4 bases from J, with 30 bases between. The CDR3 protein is CASSDPAGEAGSVRGTGELFF. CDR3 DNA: TGTGCCAGCAGTGACCCCGCAGGGGAGGCAGGAAGTGTGAGGGGCACCGGGGAGCTGTTTTTT.

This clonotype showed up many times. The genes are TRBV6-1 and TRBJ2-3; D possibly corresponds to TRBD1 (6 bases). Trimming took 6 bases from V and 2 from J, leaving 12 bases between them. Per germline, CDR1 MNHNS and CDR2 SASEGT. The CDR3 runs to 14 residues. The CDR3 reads CASRPGQSTDTQYF. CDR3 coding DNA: TGTGCCAGCAGACCTGGACAGTCCACAGATACGCAGTATTTT.

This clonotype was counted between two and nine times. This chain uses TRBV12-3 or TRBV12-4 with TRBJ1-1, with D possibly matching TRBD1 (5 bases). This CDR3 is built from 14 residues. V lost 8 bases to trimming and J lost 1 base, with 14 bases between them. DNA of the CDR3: TGTGCCAGCTCCAGAACAGGCTGGAACACTGAAGCTTTCTTT. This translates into CASSRTGWNTEAFF.

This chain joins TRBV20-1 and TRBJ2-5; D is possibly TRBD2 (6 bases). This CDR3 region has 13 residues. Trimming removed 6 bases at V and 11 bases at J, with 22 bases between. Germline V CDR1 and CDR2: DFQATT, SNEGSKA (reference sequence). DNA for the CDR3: TGCAGTGCCCCCCGGGACTTTCGCAATGAGCAGTACTTC. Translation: CSAPRDFRNEQYF.

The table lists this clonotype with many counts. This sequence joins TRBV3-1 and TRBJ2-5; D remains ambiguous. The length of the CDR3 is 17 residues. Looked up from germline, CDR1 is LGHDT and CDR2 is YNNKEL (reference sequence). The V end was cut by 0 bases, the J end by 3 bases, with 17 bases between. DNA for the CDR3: TGTGCCAGCAGCCAAGATCTGTTGTCTAAGCTCGAAGAGACCCAGTACTTC. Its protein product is CASSQDLLSKLEETQYF.

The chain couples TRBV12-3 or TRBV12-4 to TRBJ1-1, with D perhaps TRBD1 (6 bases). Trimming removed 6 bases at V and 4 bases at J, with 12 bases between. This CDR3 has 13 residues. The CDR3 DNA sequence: TGTGCCAGCAGCTACAGGGTGGCCACTGAAGCTTTCTTT. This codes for CASSYRVATEAFF.

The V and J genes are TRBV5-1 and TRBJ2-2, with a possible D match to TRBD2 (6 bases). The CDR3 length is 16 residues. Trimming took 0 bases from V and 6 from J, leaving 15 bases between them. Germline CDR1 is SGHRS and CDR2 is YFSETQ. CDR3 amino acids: CASSLDRQGGAGELFF. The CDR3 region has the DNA TGCGCCAGCAGCTTGGATCGGCAGGGAGGTGCCGGGGAGCTGTTTTTT.

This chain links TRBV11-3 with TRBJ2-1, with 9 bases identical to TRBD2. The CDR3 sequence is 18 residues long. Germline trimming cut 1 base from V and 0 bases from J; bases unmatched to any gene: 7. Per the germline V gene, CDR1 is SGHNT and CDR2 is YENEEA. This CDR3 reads CASSLGASGGSSYNEQFF. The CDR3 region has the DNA TGTGCCAGCAGCTTAGGCGCAAGCGGGGGGTCCTCCTACAATGAGCAGTTCTTC.

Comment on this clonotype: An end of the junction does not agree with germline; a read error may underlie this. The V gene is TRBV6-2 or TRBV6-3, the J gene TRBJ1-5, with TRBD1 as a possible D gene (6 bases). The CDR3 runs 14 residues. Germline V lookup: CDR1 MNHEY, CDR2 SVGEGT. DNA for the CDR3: TGTGCCAGCAGCGGGGGCTATAGCAATCAGCCCCGGCATTTT. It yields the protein CASSGGYSNQPRHF.

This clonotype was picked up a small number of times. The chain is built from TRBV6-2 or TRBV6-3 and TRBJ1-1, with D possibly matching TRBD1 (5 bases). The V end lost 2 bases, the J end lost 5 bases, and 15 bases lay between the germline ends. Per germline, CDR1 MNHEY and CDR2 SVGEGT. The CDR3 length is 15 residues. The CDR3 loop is CASSYGGGGGTEAFF. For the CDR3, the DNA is TGTGCCAGCAGTTACGGCGGAGGCGGGGGGACTGAAGCTTTCTTT.

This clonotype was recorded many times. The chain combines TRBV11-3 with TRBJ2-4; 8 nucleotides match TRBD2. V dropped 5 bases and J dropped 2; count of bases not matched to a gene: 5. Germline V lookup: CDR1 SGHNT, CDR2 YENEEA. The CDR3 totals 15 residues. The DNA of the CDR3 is TGTGCCAGCAGCCCGGGGGGGTCGACCAAAAACATTCAGTACTTC. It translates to CASSPGGSTKNIQYF.

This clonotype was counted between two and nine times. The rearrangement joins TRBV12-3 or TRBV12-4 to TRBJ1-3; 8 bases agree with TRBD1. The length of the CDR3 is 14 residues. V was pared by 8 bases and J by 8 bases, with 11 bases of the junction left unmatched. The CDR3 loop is CASPQGALGDTIYF. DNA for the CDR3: TGTGCCAGCCCTCAGGGGGCCCTCGGCGACACCATATATTTT.

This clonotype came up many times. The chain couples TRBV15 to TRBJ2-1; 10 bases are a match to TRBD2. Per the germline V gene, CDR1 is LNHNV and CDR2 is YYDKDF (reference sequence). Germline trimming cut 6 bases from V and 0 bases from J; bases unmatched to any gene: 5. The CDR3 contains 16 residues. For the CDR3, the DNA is TGTGCCACCAGGTGGACTAGCGGAGGCTCCTACAATGAGCAGTTCTTC. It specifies CATRWTSGGSYNEQFF.

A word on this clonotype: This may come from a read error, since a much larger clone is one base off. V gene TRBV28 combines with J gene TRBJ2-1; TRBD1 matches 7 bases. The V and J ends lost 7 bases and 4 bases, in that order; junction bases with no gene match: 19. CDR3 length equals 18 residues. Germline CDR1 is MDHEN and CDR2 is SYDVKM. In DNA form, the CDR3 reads TGTGCCAGCACCCTCTGGGGTACCGGGACAGCCTCTTACAATGAGCAGTTCTTC. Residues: CASTLWGTGTASYNEQFF.